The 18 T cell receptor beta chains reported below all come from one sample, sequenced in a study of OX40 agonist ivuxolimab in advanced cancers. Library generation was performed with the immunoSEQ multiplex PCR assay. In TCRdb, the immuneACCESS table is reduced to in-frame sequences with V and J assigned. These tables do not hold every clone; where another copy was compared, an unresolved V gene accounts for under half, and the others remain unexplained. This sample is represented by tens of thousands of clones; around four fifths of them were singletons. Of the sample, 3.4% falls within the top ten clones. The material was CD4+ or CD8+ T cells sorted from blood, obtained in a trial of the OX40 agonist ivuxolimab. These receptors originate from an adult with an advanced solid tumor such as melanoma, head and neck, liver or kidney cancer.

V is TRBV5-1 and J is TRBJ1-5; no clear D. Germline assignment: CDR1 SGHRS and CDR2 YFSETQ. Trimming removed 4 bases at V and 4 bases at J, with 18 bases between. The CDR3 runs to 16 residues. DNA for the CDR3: TGCGCCAGCAGCCAAGCCGCCTCATTCTCTAATCAGCCCCAGCATTTT. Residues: CASSQAASFSNQPQHF.

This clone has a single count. The CDR3 DNA sequence: TGTGCCAGCAGCCTGTTTGGCCAGAACACCGGGGAGCTGTTTTTT. This gives the protein CASSLFGQNTGELFF. This chain joins TRBV7-8 and TRBJ2-2; D not certain. CDR1 is SGHVS, CDR2 FQNEAQ, per germline. V lost 5 bases and J 1 base, leaving 11 bases between the germline ends. The CDR3 consists of 15 residues.

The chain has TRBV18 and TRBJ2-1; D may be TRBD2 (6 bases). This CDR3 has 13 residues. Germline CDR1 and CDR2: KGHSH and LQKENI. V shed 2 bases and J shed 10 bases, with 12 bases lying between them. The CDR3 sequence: CASSPARAGEQFF. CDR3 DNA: TGTGCCAGCTCACCAGCCAGGGCGGGGGAGCAGTTCTTC. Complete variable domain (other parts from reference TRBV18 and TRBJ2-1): NAGVMQNPRHLVRRRGQEARLRCSPMKGHSHVYWYRQLPEEGLKFMVYLQKENIIDESGMPKERFSAEFPKEGPSILRIQQVVRGDSAAYFCASSPARAGEQFFGPGTRLTVL.

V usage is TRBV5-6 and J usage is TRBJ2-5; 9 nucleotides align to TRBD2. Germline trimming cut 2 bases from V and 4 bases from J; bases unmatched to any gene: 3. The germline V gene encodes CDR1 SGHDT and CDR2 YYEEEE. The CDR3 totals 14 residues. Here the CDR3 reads CASSFSGGGETQYF. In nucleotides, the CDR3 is TGTGCCAGCAGCTTTAGCGGGGGTGGAGAGACCCAGTACTTC.

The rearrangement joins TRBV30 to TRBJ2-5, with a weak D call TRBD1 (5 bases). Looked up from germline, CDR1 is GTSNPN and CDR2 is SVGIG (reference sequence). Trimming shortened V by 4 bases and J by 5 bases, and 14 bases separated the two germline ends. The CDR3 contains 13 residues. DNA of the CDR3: TGTGCCTGGACGAAGGGGCCAGGCGAGACCCAGTACTTC. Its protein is CAWTKGPGETQYF.

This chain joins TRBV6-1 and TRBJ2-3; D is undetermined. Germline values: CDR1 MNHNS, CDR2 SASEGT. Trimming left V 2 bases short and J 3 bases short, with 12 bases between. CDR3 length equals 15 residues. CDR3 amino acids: CASSELGWRTDTQYF. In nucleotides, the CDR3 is TGTGCCAGCAGTGAACTGGGGTGGAGAACAGATACGCAGTATTTT.

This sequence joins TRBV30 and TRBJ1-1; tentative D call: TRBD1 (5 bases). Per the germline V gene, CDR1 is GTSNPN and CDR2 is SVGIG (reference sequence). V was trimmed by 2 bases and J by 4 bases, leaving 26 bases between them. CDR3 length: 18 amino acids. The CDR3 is CAWSLRHVGGGEGTEAFF. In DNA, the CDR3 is TGTGCCTGGAGTCTCCGGCACGTCGGGGGAGGAGAGGGCACTGAAGCTTTCTTT.

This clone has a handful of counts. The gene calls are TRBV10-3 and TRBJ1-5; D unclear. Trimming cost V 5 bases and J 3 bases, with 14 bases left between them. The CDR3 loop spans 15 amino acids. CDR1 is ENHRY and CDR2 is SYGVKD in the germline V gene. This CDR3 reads CAISNIPGDNQPQHF. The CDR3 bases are TGTGCCATCAGTAATATTCCGGGAGACAATCAGCCCCAGCATTTT.

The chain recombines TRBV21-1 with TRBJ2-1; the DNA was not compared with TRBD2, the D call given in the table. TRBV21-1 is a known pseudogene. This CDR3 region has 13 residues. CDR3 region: CASSKGGEALQFF. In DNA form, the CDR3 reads TGTGCCAGCAGCAAAGGGGGGGAAGCGTTGCAGTTCTTC.

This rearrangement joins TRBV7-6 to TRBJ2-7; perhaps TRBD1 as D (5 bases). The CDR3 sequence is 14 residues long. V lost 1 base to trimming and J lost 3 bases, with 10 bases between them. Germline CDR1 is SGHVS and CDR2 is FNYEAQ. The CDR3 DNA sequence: TGTGCCAGCAGCTTAGGGACATTAAACTACGAGCAGTACTTC. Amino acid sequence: CASSLGTLNYEQYF. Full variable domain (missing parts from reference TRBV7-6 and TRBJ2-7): GAGVSQSPRYKVTKRGQDVALRCDPISGHVSLYWYRQALGQGPEFLTYFNYEAQQDKSGLPNDRFSAERPEGSISTLTIQRTEQRDSAMYRCASSLGTLNYEQYFGPGTRLTVT.

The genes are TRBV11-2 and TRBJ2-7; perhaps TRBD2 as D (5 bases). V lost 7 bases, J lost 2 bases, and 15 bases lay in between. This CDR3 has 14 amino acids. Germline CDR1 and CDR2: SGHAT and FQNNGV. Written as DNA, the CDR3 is TGTGCCAGCACCTTCAACGGGAAGACCTACGAGCAGTACTTC. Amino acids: CASTFNGKTYEQYF.

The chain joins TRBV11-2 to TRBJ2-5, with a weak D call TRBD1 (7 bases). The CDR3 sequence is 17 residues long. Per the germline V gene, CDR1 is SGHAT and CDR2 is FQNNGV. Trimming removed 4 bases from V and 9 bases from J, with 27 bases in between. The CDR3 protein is CASSSQGGFFTVQAQYF. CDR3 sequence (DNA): TGTGCCAGCAGCTCCCAGGGGGGCTTTTTTACGGTGCAGGCCCAGTACTTC.

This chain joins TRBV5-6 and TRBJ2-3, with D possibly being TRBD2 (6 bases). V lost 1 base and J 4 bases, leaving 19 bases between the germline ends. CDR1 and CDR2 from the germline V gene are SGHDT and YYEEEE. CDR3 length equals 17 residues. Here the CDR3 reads CASSLNVGGGVADTQYF. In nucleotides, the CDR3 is TGTGCCAGCAGCTTGAACGTGGGGGGAGGTGTTGCAGATACGCAGTATTTT.

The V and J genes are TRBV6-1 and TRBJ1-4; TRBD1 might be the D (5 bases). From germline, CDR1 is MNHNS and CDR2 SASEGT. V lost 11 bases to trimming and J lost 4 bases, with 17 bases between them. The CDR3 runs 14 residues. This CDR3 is CAGGPGTYNEKLFF. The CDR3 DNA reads TGTGCCGGGGGTCCGGGGACGTATAATGAAAAACTGTTTTTT.

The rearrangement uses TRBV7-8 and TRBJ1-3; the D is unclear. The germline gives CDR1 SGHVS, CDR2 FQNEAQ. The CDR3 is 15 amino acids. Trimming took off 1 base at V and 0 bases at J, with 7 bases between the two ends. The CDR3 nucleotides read TGTGCCAGCAGCTTAGAGGGCTACTCTGGAAACACCATATATTTT. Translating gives CASSLEGYSGNTIYF. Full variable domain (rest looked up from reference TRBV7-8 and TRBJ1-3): GAGVSQSPRYKVAKRGQDVALRCDPISGHVSLFWYQQALGQGPEFLTYFQNEAQLDKSGLPSDRFFAERPEGSVSTLKIQRTQQEDSAVYLCASSLEGYSGNTIYFGEGSWLTVV.

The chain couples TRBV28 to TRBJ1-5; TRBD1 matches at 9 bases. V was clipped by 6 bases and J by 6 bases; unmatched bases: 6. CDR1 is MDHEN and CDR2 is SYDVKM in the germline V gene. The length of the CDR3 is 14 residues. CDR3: CASRLTGGGQPQHF. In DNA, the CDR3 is TGTGCCAGCAGACTTACAGGGGGCGGTCAGCCCCAGCATTTT.

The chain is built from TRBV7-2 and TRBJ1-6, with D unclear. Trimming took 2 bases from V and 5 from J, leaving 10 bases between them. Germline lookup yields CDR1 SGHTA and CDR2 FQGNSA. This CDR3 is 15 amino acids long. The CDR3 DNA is TGTGCCAGCAGCTTATATGTCAGCAATAATTCACCCCTCCACTTT. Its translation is CASSLYVSNNSPLHF.

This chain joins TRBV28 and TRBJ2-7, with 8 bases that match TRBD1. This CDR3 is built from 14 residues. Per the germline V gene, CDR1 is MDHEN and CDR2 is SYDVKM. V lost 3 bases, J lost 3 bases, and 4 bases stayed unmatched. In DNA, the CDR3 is TGTGCCAGCAGTTTGGGGACAGGTCTCTACGAGCAGTACTTC. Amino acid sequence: CASSLGTGLYEQYF.